Following are 20 T cell receptor beta chains from one sample sequenced in a study of CD8+ T cells in alopecia areata. RNA extraction and reverse transcription yielded cDNA as sequencing template. Produced via immunoSEQ multiplex PCR; TCRdb's table is partial and in-frame only. This sample has some 100,000 clones, with around two fifths found just once. The sequencing sample was made of CD4+ T cells sorted from blood. The source of these receptors is a human donor with alopecia areata.

In this sample, this clone turned up a few times. V usage is TRBV6-5 and J usage is TRBJ2-1; 7 bases agree with TRBD1. After removal of 6 bases from V and 8 bases from J, the junction contained 7 bases not matched to a gene. Germline assignment: CDR1 MNHEY and CDR2 SVGAGI. The CDR3 consists of 13 residues. CDR3 residues: CASSRDTGDEQFF. In nucleotides, the CDR3 is TGTGCCAGCAGCCGTGATACAGGGGATGAGCAGTTCTTC.

The chain is built from TRBV5-6 and TRBJ2-2; D gene uncertain. The CDR3 contains 13 residues. Germline V gene data show CDR1 as SGHDT and CDR2 as YYEEEE. The V and J ends lost 0 bases and 5 bases respectively, with 5 bases between them. The CDR3 sequence is CASSLDETGELFF. CDR3 DNA sequence: TGTGCCAGCAGCTTGGATGAGACCGGGGAGCTGTTTTTT.

The J gene is TRBJ2-5, the V gene TRBV5-1; 10 bases map to TRBD2. CDR1 and CDR2 (germline): SGHRS, YFSETQ. The junction had 2 bases not matched to a gene; V was cut back by 2 bases and J by 1 base. This CDR3 contains 15 residues. DNA of the CDR3: TGCGCCAGCAGCTTCACTAGCGGGGCCCAAGAGACCCAGTACTTC. Amino acid sequence: CASSFTSGAQETQYF.

In its sample, this clone was seen a few times. The rearrangement joins TRBV7-9 to TRBJ2-7; TRBD1 matches 8 bases. The CDR3 sequence is 12 residues long. Germline V CDR1 and CDR2: SEHNR, FQNEAQ (reference sequence). The V gene end was trimmed by 5 bases and the J gene end by 6 bases; junction bases not matched to a gene: 3. This CDR3 is CASSPDRGEQYF. CDR3 nucleotides: TGTGCCAGCAGCCCTGACAGGGGCGAGCAGTACTTC.

The chain has TRBV7-2 and TRBJ2-4, with a weak D call TRBD1 (5 bases). This CDR3 region has 16 residues. Germline V gene lookup returns CDR1 SGHTA and CDR2 FQGNSA. V lost 6 bases and J 0 bases, leaving 15 bases between the germline ends. CDR3 nucleotide sequence: TGTGCCAGCAGTTTTCAAGGGGTGGGAGCCAAAAACATTCAGTACTTC. Encoded protein: CASSFQGVGAKNIQYF.

This clone has just a few counts. This chain links TRBV28 with TRBJ2-7; no reliable D call. This CDR3 comprises 12 residues. In germline, CDR1 is MDHEN, CDR2 SYDVKM. V was cut by 6 bases and J by 6 bases, with 12 bases left in between. CDR3 protein: CASRPLVGEQYF. The CDR3 DNA reads as TGTGCCAGCAGGCCCCTCGTGGGCGAGCAGTACTTC.

This clone showed up just a few times. The chain combines TRBV19 with TRBJ2-3; TRBD2 aligns across 9 bases. The CDR3 runs 14 residues. Unmatched junction bases numbered 3, after V lost 6 bases and J lost 2 bases. The germline gives CDR1 LNHDA, CDR2 SQIVND (reference sequence). CDR3 loop: CASSPSGTTDTQYF. The CDR3, as DNA: TGTGCCAGTAGCCCTAGCGGGACCACAGATACGCAGTATTTT.

This chain connects TRBV4-2 to TRBJ2-7; 10 positions match TRBD1. V was clipped by 0 bases and J by 4 bases; unmatched bases: 3. Germline lookup yields CDR1 LGHNA and CDR2 YNFKEQ. This CDR3 has 15 amino acids. CDR3 sequence (DNA): TGTGCCAGCAGCCAAGATGGGACAGGGGTATACGAGCAGTACTTC. This translates into CASSQDGTGVYEQYF.

The chain links TRBV29-1 to TRBJ2-5, with D perhaps TRBD2 (6 bases). The CDR3 contains 12 residues. CDR1 is SQVTM and CDR2 is ANQGSEA in the germline V gene. Trimming shortened V by 5 bases and J by 0 bases, and 7 bases separated the two germline ends. CDR3 region: CSVRGYQETQYF. In DNA form, the CDR3 reads TGCAGCGTTCGGGGGTACCAAGAGACCCAGTACTTC. The full variable domain, with the rest looked up from reference TRBV29-1 and TRBJ2-5, is SAVISQKPSRDICQRGTSLTIQCQVDSQVTMMFWYRQQPGQSLTLIATANQGSEATYESGFVIDKFPISRPNLTFSTLTVSNMSPEDSSIYLCSVRGYQETQYFGPGTRLLVL.

The CDR3, as DNA: TGCAGCGCCAGGGGTCGCGGGTTCTACGAGCAGTACTTC. Translation gives CSARGRGFYEQYF. The chain employs TRBV29-1 and TRBJ2-7; tentative D call: TRBD1 (6 bases). V gave up 7 bases and J gave up 3 bases, with 16 bases separating them. The CDR3 loop spans 13 amino acids. Germline values: CDR1 SQVTM, CDR2 ANQGSEA.

This clone has just a few counts. The CDR3, as DNA: TGCAGCGTGGGAAGGCGTCCCGGGGAGCTGTTTTTT. This codes for CSVGRRPGELFF. The chain combines TRBV29-1 with TRBJ2-2; D gene uncertain. Germline lookup yields CDR1 SQVTM and CDR2 ANQGSEA. Deletions cut 6 bases from V and 6 bases from J, with 11 bases between. This CDR3 has 12 residues.

The rearrangement joins TRBV30 to TRBJ2-7; tentative D call: TRBD1 (6 bases). There are 16 residues in the CDR3. V was pared by 3 bases and J by 2 bases, with 20 bases between. Germline V gene lookup returns CDR1 GTSNPN and CDR2 SVGIG (reference sequence). CDR3 bases: TGTGCCTGGAGCCGTCCTCCCGGGACAAGGACCTACGAGCAGTACTTC. It is translated as CAWSRPPGTRTYEQYF.

The CDR3 spells CSYTVGGRQGYTF. The CDR3 bases are TGCAGTTACACGGTGGGGGGGCGGCAGGGCTACACCTTC. The rearrangement links TRBV29-1 to TRBJ1-2; the D gene is possibly TRBD1 (6 bases). CDR1 SQVTM and CDR2 ANQGSEA come from the germline V gene. This CDR3 spans 13 amino acids.

The table lists this clone with a count of one. The genes are TRBV2 and TRBJ1-6, with unresolved D. This CDR3 has 14 amino acids. CDR1 SNHLY and CDR2 FYNNEI come from the germline V gene. Trimming took off 5 bases at V and 11 bases at J, with 16 bases between the two ends. CDR3 sequence reads: CASSKSGPSAPLHF. The CDR3 nucleotides are TGTGCCAGCAGTAAGTCCGGACCTTCGGCACCCCTCCACTTT.

The chain carries TRBV18 and TRBJ2-5, with D unresolved. The CDR3 covers 13 residues. Trimming took off 6 bases at V and 2 bases at J, with 10 bases between the two ends. The germline gives CDR1 KGHSH, CDR2 LQKENI. CDR3 in DNA: TGTGCCAGCTCGTCCTACCCTCAAGAGACCCAGTACTTC. Amino acids: CASSSYPQETQYF.

CDR3 protein: CSVGRDLEETQYF. The CDR3 DNA is TGCAGCGTTGGAAGGGACCTTGAGGAGACCCAGTACTTC. The rearrangement links TRBV29-1 to TRBJ2-5; D possibly uses TRBD1 or TRBD2 (5 bases each). V was trimmed by 4 bases and J by 5 bases, leaving 14 bases between them. In germline, CDR1 is SQVTM, CDR2 ANQGSEA. This CDR3 has 13 residues.

This sequence joins TRBV7-2 and TRBJ2-5; 7 bases agree with TRBD1. V was pared by 5 bases and J by 6 bases, with 12 bases of the junction left unmatched. The CDR3 loop spans 15 amino acids. Germline V gene data show CDR1 as SGHTA and CDR2 as FQGNSA. CDR3 sequence (DNA): TGTGCCAGCAGCCCTTCGGACAGGCGAGGAAAGACCCAGTACTTC. Its protein product is CASSPSDRRGKTQYF.

The rearrangement joins TRBV5-1 to TRBJ2-3; D assignment may be TRBD1 or TRBD2 (5 bases each). Between the trimmed V and J ends, which lost 1 base and 2 bases, there was a span of 11 bases. CDR1 is SGHRS and CDR2 is YFSETQ in the germline V gene. The CDR3 is made up of 15 amino acids. CDR3: CASSLWDPNTDTQYF. In DNA, the CDR3 is TGCGCCAGCAGCTTGTGGGACCCGAACACAGATACGCAGTATTTT.

This rearrangement joins TRBV4-3 to TRBJ2-3, with 8 bases lining up with TRBD2. Germline values: CDR1 LGHNA, CDR2 YSLEER. The CDR3 is made up of 18 amino acids. After removal of 0 bases from V and 1 base from J, the junction contained 9 bases not matched to a gene. CDR3 sequence (DNA): TGCGCCAGCAGCCAAGATATCCAAGCGGGGGTGGGCACAGATACGCAGTATTTT. Translating gives CASSQDIQAGVGTDTQYF.

V gene TRBV18 combines with J gene TRBJ2-7; D may be TRBD1 or TRBD2 (5 bases each). Germline lookup yields CDR1 KGHSH and CDR2 LQKENI. The CDR3 covers 14 residues. V dropped 4 bases and J dropped 2 bases, with 12 bases sitting between them. The CDR3 sequence is CASSLGTDPYEQYF. CDR3 nucleotide sequence: TGTGCCAGCTCACTCGGGACGGACCCCTACGAGCAGTACTTC.